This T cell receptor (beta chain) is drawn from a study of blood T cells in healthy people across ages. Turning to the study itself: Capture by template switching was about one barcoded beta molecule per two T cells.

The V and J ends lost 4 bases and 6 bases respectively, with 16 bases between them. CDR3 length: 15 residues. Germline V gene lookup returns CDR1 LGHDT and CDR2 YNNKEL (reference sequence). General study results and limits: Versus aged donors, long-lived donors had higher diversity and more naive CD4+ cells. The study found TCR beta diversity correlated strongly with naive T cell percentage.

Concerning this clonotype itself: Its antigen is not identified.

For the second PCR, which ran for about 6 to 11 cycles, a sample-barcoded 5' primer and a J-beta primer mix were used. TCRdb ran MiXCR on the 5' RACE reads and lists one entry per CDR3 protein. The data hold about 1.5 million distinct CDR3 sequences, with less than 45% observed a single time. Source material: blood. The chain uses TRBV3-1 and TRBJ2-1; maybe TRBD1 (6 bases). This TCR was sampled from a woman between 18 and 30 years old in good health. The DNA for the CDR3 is TGTGCCAGCAGCCCCACAGGGTCATCCACCAATGAGCAGTTCTTC. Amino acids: CASSPTGSSTNEQFF.